These 26 T cell receptor beta chains share one sample of origin, sequenced in a study of early T cells in non-severe SARS-CoV-2 infection. TCRdb re-called the 5' RACE reads through MiXCR, storing one row per CDR3 protein. The sample has fewer than 70,000 distinct CDR3 sequences, over 10% seen once. Material for sequencing was whole blood. The receptor source for this set is an adult who was a healthcare worker with PCR-confirmed SARS-CoV-2 infection or an uninfected control (not recorded which).

This clonotype was counted many times. J is TRBJ2-7 and V is TRBV28, with 11 nucleotides matching TRBD2. Germline V CDR1 and CDR2: MDHEN, SYDVKM. The CDR3 contains 16 residues. With 1 base clipped from V and 3 bases from J, the junction kept 5 bases outside the gene matches. CDR3 sequence (DNA): TGTGCCAGCAGTTTATATTCCGGACTAGCGGGCTACGAGCAGTACTTC. Protein: CASSLYSGLAGYEQYF.

Note on this clonotype: A much larger clone lies one base from this, so it may be a read error. The V call is TRBV10-3, the J call TRBJ1-1; a possible D gene is TRBD1 (5 bases). The germline V gene encodes CDR1 ENHRY and CDR2 SYGVKD. Between the trimmed V and J ends, which lost 6 bases and 7 bases, there was a span of 9 bases. This CDR3 region has 11 residues. Here the CDR3 DNA reads TGTGCCATCAGGGGACGGGATGAAGCTTTCTTT. Its protein product is CAIRGRDEAFF.

This clonotype has just a few counts. V usage is TRBV29-1 and J usage is TRBJ2-3; 9 bases match TRBD1. The germline gives CDR1 SQVTM, CDR2 ANQGSEA. J gave up 0 bases and V 3 bases, and 7 bases lay outside the gene matches. The CDR3 consists of 16 residues. The DNA of the CDR3 is TGCAGCGTTGACGGGACAGGGACCTTCAGCACAGATACGCAGTATTTT. It yields the protein CSVDGTGTFSTDTQYF.

This clonotype occurred a few times. This chain uses TRBV29-1 with TRBJ1-1; D remains ambiguous. The germline V and J ends were trimmed by 4 bases and 3 bases, with 9 bases remaining between them. The length of the CDR3 is 12 residues. CDR1 is SQVTM and CDR2 is ANQGSEA in the germline V gene. CDR3 coding DNA: TGCAGCGTTGGCGGGGTATACACTGAAGCTTTCTTT. Translation: CSVGGVYTEAFF.

This clonotype has ten or more counts. J is TRBJ1-6 and V is TRBV6-5, with TRBD1 as a possible D gene (5 bases). V was trimmed by 8 bases and J by 4 bases, leaving 15 bases between them. The CDR3 loop spans 15 amino acids. Germline lookup yields CDR1 MNHEY and CDR2 SVGAGI. CDR3 in amino acids: CASQRGTGYNSPLHF. CDR3 bases: TGTGCCAGCCAACGGGGGACCGGTTATAATTCACCCCTCCACTTT.

This clonotype has ten or more counts. The V and J genes are TRBV30 and TRBJ1-5, with 7 bases fitting TRBD1. The V gene's germline CDR1 is GTSNPN and CDR2 SVGIG (reference sequence). J lost 9 bases, V lost 0 bases, and 11 bases had no gene match. The CDR3 runs to 15 residues. CDR3 bases: TGTGCCTGGAGTGTACCGACAGGGATGGGTCGGCCCCAGCATTTT. It yields the protein CAWSVPTGMGRPQHF. Full variable domain (missing parts from reference TRBV30 and TRBJ1-5): SQTIHQWPATLVQPVGSPLSLECTVEGTSNPNLYWYRQAAGRGLQLLFYSVGIGQISSEVPQNLSASRPQDRQFILSSKKLLLSDSGFYLCAWSVPTGMGRPQHFGDGTRLSIL.

In this sample, this clonotype turned up many times. The V call is TRBV20-1, the J call TRBJ2-7, with 7 bases matching TRBD1. Germline V gene sequence: CDR1 DFQATT, CDR2 SNEGSKA (reference sequence). This CDR3 has 14 residues. The V segment lost 6 bases and the J segment 0 bases; nucleotides outside the gene matches: 8. The CDR3 protein is CSARKGTVSYEQYF. CDR3 DNA sequence: TGCAGTGCCCGCAAAGGGACAGTCTCCTACGAGCAGTACTTC.

This clonotype was observed at least ten times. The chain has TRBV5-1 and TRBJ1-6, with D maybe TRBD1 (6 bases). Trimming shortened V by 3 bases and J by 7 bases, and 8 bases separated the two germline ends. This CDR3 comprises 13 residues. Germline CDR1 reads SGHRS; CDR2 reads YFSETQ. CDR3 region: CASSYGQNSPLHF. CDR3 nucleotide sequence: TGCGCCAGCAGCTATGGACAGAATTCACCCCTCCACTTT.

This clonotype was observed at least ten times. V usage is TRBV5-4 and J usage is TRBJ2-7; D remains ambiguous. The length of the CDR3 is 12 residues. Germline CDR1 is SGHNT and CDR2 is YYREEE (reference sequence). Trimming cost V 4 bases and J 2 bases, with 7 bases left between them. The CDR3 loop is CASSRTAYEQYF. In nucleotides, the CDR3 is TGTGCCAGCAGCCGAACCGCCTACGAGCAGTACTTC.

The chain uses TRBV21-1 and TRBJ1-2; the table's D call of TRBD1 was not tested on the DNA. TRBV21-1 is a pseudogene segment. This CDR3 spans 18 amino acids. The CDR3 DNA is TGTGCCAGCAGCAAAAGGGGACAGGGGCAGCGAAGCTCCTATGGCTACACCTTC. This gives the protein CASSKRGQGQRSSYGYTF.

This clonotype was detected many times. This chain connects TRBV30 to TRBJ2-7; 9 nucleotides agree with TRBD2. Losses at the gene ends were 2 bases for V and 5 bases for J; bases not matched to a gene: 4. The CDR3 consists of 13 residues. CDR1 and CDR2 from the germline V gene are GTSNPN and SVGIG (reference sequence). The CDR3 nucleotides read TGTGCCTGGAGTACGCGGGAGGGCAACGAGCAGTACTTC. Protein: CAWSTREGNEQYF.

This clonotype has just a few counts. The rearrangement links TRBV4-1 to TRBJ2-3, with D unclear. Germline V gene data show CDR1 as MGHRA and CDR2 as YSYEKL. V shed 1 base and J shed 4 bases, with 3 bases lying between them. The CDR3 has 12 amino acids. Here the CDR3 DNA reads TGCGCCAGCAGCCAAGTTTCAGATACGCAGTATTTT. Protein sequence: CASSQVSDTQYF.

This clonotype occurred a few times. V gene TRBV6-5 combines with J gene TRBJ2-1, with 9 bases matching TRBD1. The V gene end was trimmed by 5 bases and the J gene end by 7 bases; junction bases not matched to a gene: 12. Germline loops: CDR1 MNHEY, CDR2 SVGAGI. The CDR3 has 16 residues. Written as DNA, the CDR3 is TGTGCCAGCAGTCGAGCAGCGGGACAGGGCCTAAATGAGCAGTTCTTC. Residues: CASSRAAGQGLNEQFF.

V is TRBV7-9 and J is TRBJ2-1, with D uncertain. There are 13 residues in the CDR3. Germline CDR1 is SEHNR and CDR2 is FQNEAQ (reference sequence). V was shortened by 1 base and J by 10 bases, with 11 bases between the two germline ends. Here the CDR3 reads CASSLVIGVEQFF. CDR3 in DNA: TGTGCCAGCAGCTTAGTGATCGGTGTGGAGCAGTTCTTC.

In its sample, this clonotype was seen many times. The chain joins TRBV5-4 to TRBJ2-7; D is ambiguous. Germline values: CDR1 SGHNT, CDR2 YYREEE (reference sequence). The CDR3 is 12 residues long. V lost 4 bases to trimming and J lost 6 bases, with 11 bases between them. DNA for the CDR3: TGTGCCAGCAGCCTCGATATCTCCGAGCAGTACTTC. Translated: CASSLDISEQYF.

This clonotype has a count of ten or more. The chain recombines TRBV19 with TRBJ1-5; 9 positions agree with TRBD1. The CDR3 loop spans 16 amino acids. V shed 5 bases, J shed 3 bases, and the junction held 8 bases outside the gene matches. Germline V lookup: CDR1 LNHDA, CDR2 SQIVND (reference sequence). CDR3 bases: TGTGCCAGTAGTCGACCGGGACAGGGAGTCAATCAGCCCCAGCATTTT. It is translated as CASSRPGQGVNQPQHF.

Remarks on this clonotype: This could be a read error, since a much larger clone is one nucleotide away. The chain carries TRBV12-3 or TRBV12-4 and TRBJ2-7; D remains unclear. The V end lost 6 bases, the J end lost 0 bases, and 6 bases lay between the germline ends. The CDR3 spans 12 residues. As DNA, the CDR3 is TGTGCCAGCAGGTTACCCTCCTACGAGCAGTACTTC. Translating gives CASRLPSYEQYF.

The table lists this clonotype with a few counts. The chain recombines TRBV27 with TRBJ1-6; no clear D. Germline-derived CDR1 and CDR2 are MNHEY and SMNVEV (reference sequence). V lost 3 bases to trimming and J lost 5 bases, with 14 bases between them. There are 16 residues in the CDR3. The CDR3 is CASSLKGIGDNSPLHF. The DNA of the CDR3 is TGTGCCAGCAGTTTGAAGGGAATTGGGGATAATTCACCCCTCCACTTT.

In this sample, this clonotype turned up a few times. The genes are TRBV6-6 and TRBJ2-3; D not certain. The CDR3 loop spans 14 amino acids. V lost 10 bases and J 4 bases, leaving 18 bases between the germline ends. In germline, CDR1 is MNHNY, CDR2 SVGAGI (reference sequence). The CDR3, as DNA: TGTGCCACCCGCCGGCCCCGCATCGCAGATACGCAGTATTTT. It is translated as CATRRPRIADTQYF.

This clonotype was seen at least ten times. The chain carries TRBV7-9 and TRBJ2-2; 11 nucleotides line up with TRBD2. Germline trimming cut 5 bases from V and 5 bases from J; bases unmatched to any gene: 10. CDR3 length equals 17 residues. Looked up from germline, CDR1 is SEHNR and CDR2 is FQNEAQ (reference sequence). In DNA, the CDR3 is TGTGCCAGCAGCCCGCGGGGGCTAGCGGGAGGTACCGGGGAGCTGTTTTTT. Protein: CASSPRGLAGGTGELFF.

On this clonotype itself: Relative to the germline gene, one junction end is altered; a read error may explain this. The chain couples TRBV3-1 to TRBJ2-4, with no clear D. The germline V gene encodes CDR1 LGHDT and CDR2 YNNKEL (reference sequence). The CDR3 runs 12 residues. CDR3 sequence: CASSQGPNSLDF. In DNA, the CDR3 is TGTGCCAGCAGCCAAGGTCCAAACTCCTTGGACTTC.

This clonotype showed up just a few times. The chain combines TRBV6-5 with TRBJ2-3; TRBD2 matches 11 bases. Trimming at V came to 7 bases and at J to 1 base, leaving 10 bases not matched to a gene. The CDR3 is made up of 17 amino acids. The germline CDR1 and CDR2 sequences are MNHEY and SVGAGI. The CDR3: CASNRVGTSGRTDTQYF. As DNA, the CDR3 is TGTGCCAGCAATCGCGTCGGGACTAGCGGCCGCACAGATACGCAGTATTTT.

This clonotype has only a few counts. The chain combines TRBV10-3 with TRBJ2-5, with D possibly being TRBD2 (6 bases). V gave up 3 bases and J gave up 4 bases, with 24 bases separating them. Germline CDR1 ENHRY, CDR2 SYGVKD. This CDR3 is built from 18 residues. The CDR3 DNA reads as TGTGCCATCAGTGATTCCGGGACGGGAGTGAGGTTGAGAGAGACCCAGTACTTC. Translated: CAISDSGTGVRLRETQYF.

The CDR3 here is CASSWRSEVGEQYF. The CDR3 DNA reads as TGTGCCAGCAGCTGGCGGAGCGAGGTGGGCGAGCAGTACTTC. This chain connects TRBV11-3 to TRBJ2-7; D gene unclear. The CDR3 runs 14 residues. V dropped 4 bases and J dropped 6 bases, with 16 bases sitting between them. Germline CDR1 and CDR2: SGHNT and YENEEA.

This clonotype was seen more than once but under ten times. CDR3 sequence (DNA): TGTGCCAGCAGCTTAGAGGCCACCTTGCAGGAGTTCTTC. This codes for CASSLEATLQEFF. This chain uses TRBV11-2 with TRBJ2-1; D remains ambiguous. The CDR3 consists of 13 residues. Looked up from germline, CDR1 is SGHAT and CDR2 is FQNNGV. V was pared by 0 bases and J by 14 bases, with 14 bases between.

In its sample, this clonotype was seen many times. The V call is TRBV7-9, the J call TRBJ2-1; 7 bases line up with TRBD2. The CDR3 is 13 residues long. V was clipped by 5 bases and J by 9 bases; unmatched bases: 7. From germline, CDR1 is SEHNR and CDR2 FQNEAQ (reference sequence). The CDR3 loop reads CASSRGVPIEQFF. Here the CDR3 DNA reads TGTGCCAGCAGCCGGGGGGTACCTATTGAGCAGTTCTTC.